This T cell receptor (beta chain) derives from a study of T cell responses to AZD1222 COVID-19 vaccine. The ends were cut back, 3 bases at V and 6 bases at J, with 17 bases in the middle. From germline, CDR1 is LNHDA and CDR2 SQIVND (reference sequence). The CDR3 is 15 residues long. Produced via immunoSEQ multiplex PCR; TCRdb's table is partial and in-frame only. The sample lists about 180,000 clones; 92% were seen once. The sequence was collected from an adult who received the AZD1222 COVID-19 vaccine. The sequencing here drew on peripheral blood, taken 28 days after the second AZD1222 dose. The V call is TRBV19, the J call TRBJ1-2; D call uncertain. The CDR3: CASSIGWGLSDGYTF. CDR3 sequence (DNA): TGTGCCAGTAGTATTGGATGGGGATTGAGTGATGGCTACACCTTC.